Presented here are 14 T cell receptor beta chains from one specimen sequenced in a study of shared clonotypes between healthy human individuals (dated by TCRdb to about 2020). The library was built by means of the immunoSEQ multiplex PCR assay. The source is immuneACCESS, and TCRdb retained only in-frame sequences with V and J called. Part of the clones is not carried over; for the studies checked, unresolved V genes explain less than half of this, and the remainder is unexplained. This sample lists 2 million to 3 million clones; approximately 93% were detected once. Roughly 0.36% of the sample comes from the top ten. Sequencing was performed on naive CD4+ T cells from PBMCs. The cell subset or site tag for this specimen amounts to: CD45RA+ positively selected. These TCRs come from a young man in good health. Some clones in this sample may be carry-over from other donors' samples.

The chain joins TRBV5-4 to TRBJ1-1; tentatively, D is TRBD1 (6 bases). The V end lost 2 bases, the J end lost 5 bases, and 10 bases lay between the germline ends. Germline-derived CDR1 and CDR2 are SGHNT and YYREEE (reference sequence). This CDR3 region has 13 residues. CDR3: CASSFRGETEAFF. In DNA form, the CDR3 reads TGTGCCAGCAGCTTCAGGGGTGAGACTGAAGCTTTCTTT.

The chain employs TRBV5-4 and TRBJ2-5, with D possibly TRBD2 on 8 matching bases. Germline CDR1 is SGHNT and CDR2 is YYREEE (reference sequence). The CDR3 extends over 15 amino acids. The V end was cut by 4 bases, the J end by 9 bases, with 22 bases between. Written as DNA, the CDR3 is TGTGCCAGCAGCCCGGGGGGGACAGACAAGTTGGCCCAGTACTTC. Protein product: CASSPGGTDKLAQYF.

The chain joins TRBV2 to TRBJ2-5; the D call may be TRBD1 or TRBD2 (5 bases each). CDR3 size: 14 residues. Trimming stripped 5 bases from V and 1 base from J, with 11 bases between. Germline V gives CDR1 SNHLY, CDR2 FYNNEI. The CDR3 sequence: CASSWGNSQETQYF. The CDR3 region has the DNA TGTGCCAGCAGTTGGGGGAACAGCCAAGAGACCCAGTACTTC.

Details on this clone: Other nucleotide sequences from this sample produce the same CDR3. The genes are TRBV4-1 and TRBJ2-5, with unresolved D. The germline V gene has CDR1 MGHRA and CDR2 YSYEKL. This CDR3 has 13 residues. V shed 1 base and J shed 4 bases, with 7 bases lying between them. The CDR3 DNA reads TGCGCCAGCAGCCAAGTAGTAGTAGAGACCCAGTACTTC. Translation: CASSQVVVETQYF.

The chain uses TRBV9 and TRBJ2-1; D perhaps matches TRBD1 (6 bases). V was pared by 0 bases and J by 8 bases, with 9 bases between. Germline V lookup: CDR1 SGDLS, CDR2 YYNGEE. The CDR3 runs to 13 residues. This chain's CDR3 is CASSVGNRDEQFF. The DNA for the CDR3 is TGTGCCAGCAGCGTAGGGAACAGGGATGAGCAGTTCTTC.

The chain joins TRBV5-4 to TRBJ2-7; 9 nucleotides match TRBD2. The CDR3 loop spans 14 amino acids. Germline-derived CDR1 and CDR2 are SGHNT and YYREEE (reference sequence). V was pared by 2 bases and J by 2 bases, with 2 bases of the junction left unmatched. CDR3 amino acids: CASSFSGSPYEQYF. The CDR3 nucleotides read TGTGCCAGCAGCTTTAGCGGGAGTCCCTACGAGCAGTACTTC.

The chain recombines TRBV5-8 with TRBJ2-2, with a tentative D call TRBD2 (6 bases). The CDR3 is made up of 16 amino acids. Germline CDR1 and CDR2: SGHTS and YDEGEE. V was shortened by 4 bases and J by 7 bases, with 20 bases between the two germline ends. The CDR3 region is CASSPPGRTLGGELFF. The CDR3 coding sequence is TGTGCCAGCAGCCCCCCCGGGAGAACCCTAGGCGGGGAGCTGTTTTTT.

CDR3 nucleotides: TGTGCCAGCAGCTTAGGACTAGCACCAGTAGGCTACACCTTC. Its translation is CASSLGLAPVGYTF. The gene calls are TRBV11-1 and TRBJ1-2; the D is unclear. In germline, CDR1 is SGHAT, CDR2 FQDESV (reference sequence). Trimming left V 1 base short and J 8 bases short, with 14 bases between. The CDR3 is 14 residues long. Complete variable domain (other parts from reference TRBV11-1 and TRBJ1-2): EAEVAQSPRYKITEKSQAVAFWCDPISGHATLYWYRQILGQGPELLVQFQDESVVDDSQLPKDRFSAERLKGVDSTLKIQPAELGDSAMYLCASSLGLAPVGYTFGSGTRLTVV.

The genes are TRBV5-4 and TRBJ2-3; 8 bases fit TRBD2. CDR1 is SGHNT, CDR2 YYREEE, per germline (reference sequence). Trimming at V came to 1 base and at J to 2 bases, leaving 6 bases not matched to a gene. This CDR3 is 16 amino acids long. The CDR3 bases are TGTGCCAGCAGCTTGAAGACTAGCGTTACCACAGATACGCAGTATTTT. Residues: CASSLKTSVTTDTQYF.

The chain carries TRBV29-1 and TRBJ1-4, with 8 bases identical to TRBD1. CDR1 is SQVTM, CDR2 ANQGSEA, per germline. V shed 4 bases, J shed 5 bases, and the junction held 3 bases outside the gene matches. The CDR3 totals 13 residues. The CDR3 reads CSVVRGRNEKLFF. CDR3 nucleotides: TGCAGCGTTGTCAGGGGGCGAAATGAAAAACTGTTTTTT. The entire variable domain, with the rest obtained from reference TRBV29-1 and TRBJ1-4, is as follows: SAVISQKPSRDICQRGTSLTIQCQVDSQVTMMFWYRQQPGQSLTLIATANQGSEATYESGFVIDKFPISRPNLTFSTLTVSNMSPEDSSIYLCSVVRGRNEKLFFGSGTQLSVL.

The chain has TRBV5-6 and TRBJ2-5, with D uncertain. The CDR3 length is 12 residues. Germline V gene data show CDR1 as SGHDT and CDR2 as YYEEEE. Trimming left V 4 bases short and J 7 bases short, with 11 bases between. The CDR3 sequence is CASSGTHGTQYF. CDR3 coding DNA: TGTGCCAGCAGCGGCACTCATGGGACCCAGTACTTC.

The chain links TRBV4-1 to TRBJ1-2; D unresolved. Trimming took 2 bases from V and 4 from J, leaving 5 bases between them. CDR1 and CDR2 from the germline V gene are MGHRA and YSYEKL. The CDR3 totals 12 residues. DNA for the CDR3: TGCGCCAGCAGCCAAAACACCTATGGCTACACCTTC. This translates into CASSQNTYGYTF.

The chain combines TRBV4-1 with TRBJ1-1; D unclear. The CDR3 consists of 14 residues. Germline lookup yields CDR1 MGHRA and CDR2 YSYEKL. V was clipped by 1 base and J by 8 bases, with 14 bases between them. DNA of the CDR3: TGCGCCAGCAGCCAAGGCAATATCAGGCCCGAAGCTTTCTTT. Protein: CASSQGNIRPEAFF.

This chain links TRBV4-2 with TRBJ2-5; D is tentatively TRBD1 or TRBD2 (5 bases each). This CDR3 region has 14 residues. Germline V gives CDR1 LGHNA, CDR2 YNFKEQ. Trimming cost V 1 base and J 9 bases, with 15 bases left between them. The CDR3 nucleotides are TGTGCCAGCAGCCAAGCTGGGACGGCCCGGGCCCAGTACTTC. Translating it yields CASSQAGTARAQYF.